The TCR beta chain under discussion was sequenced for a study of Ad26.COV2.S vaccination and SARS-CoV-2 variants. Study details: Sample donor was a member of the COV1001 Ad26.COV2.S trial arm. Study results and caveats: Vaccinees displayed broader spike-specific TCR repertoires than placebo recipients.

A remark on this clone: Antigen unknown.

Measured with immunoSEQ multiplex PCR; TCRdb has only the in-frame clones, and not every one. The profile shows about 400,000 clones, about 83% of them singletons. V trimming: 0 bases; J trimming: 6 bases; junction bases outside the gene matches: 5. The CDR3 is made up of 15 amino acids. CDR1 and CDR2 from the germline V gene are SGHNT and YYREEE (reference sequence). Treatment given: about 20 received Ad26.COV2.S at low or high dose, single or two shots; about 5 received placebo; per-sample allocation not given. Specimens were obtained on day 63 following the first vaccine or placebo injection. The chain combines TRBV5-4 with TRBJ2-7; 11 bases map to TRBD2. The material sequenced was peripheral blood, taken in a trial of Ad26.COV2.S vaccine versus placebo. The origin of this receptor is a person aged 18 to 65 who received the Ad26.COV2.S COVID-19 vaccine or a placebo. CDR3 protein: CASSLGLAGQGEQYF. The CDR3 DNA reads TGTGCCAGCAGCTTGGGACTAGCGGGGCAGGGCGAGCAGTACTTC.